Presented here are 23 T cell receptor beta chains from one specimen sequenced in a study of T cell responses to AZD1222 COVID-19 vaccine. The data were produced by immunoSEQ multiplex PCR, yet TCRdb's version contains in-frame clones alone and is incomplete. Found here are approximately 84,000 clones, approximately 85% of them singletons; the top ten hold under 11%. Sequenced here: peripheral blood, sampled 28 days after the second AZD1222 dose. These receptors all come from an adult who received the AZD1222 COVID-19 vaccine.

The chain has TRBV6-6 and TRBJ2-7; D unclear. Germline loops: CDR1 MNHNY, CDR2 SVGAGI (reference sequence). Trimming cost V 4 bases and J 1 base, with 11 bases left between them. CDR3 length equals 14 residues. CDR3: CASSFGGNSYEQYF. The CDR3 DNA follows: TGTGCCAGCAGTTTCGGCGGTAATTCCTACGAGCAGTACTTC.

The chain uses TRBV11-2 and TRBJ1-1; maybe TRBD1 (6 bases). Germline lookup yields CDR1 SGHAT and CDR2 FQNNGV. V was pared by 5 bases and J by 0 bases, with 16 bases between. CDR3 length equals 16 residues. The CDR3, as DNA: TGTGCCAGCAGCCCCGGGGGGGGCTACATGAACACTGAAGCTTTCTTT. This gives the protein CASSPGGGYMNTEAFF.

The V gene is TRBV5-6, the J gene TRBJ1-4; unclear D gene. Trimming removed 4 bases at V and 4 bases at J, with 5 bases between. This CDR3 has 12 amino acids. Germline values: CDR1 SGHDT, CDR2 YYEEEE. The CDR3 here is CASSRINEKLFF. The CDR3 DNA reads as TGTGCCAGCAGCCGGATTAATGAAAAACTGTTTTTT.

V gene TRBV20-1 combines with J gene TRBJ1-1; D gene uncertain. Germline V CDR1 and CDR2: DFQATT, SNEGSKA (reference sequence). Trimming removed 3 bases at V and 9 bases at J, with 11 bases between. This CDR3 contains 11 residues. The CDR3 coding sequence is TGCAGTGCTAGTTCCTACGATCAAGCTTTCTTT. This encodes CSASSYDQAFF.

V and J are TRBV15 and TRBJ1-3, with a tentative D call TRBD1 (6 bases). Deletions cut 0 bases from V and 4 bases from J, with 10 bases between. There are 15 residues in the CDR3. Germline CDR1 reads LNHNV; CDR2 reads YYDKDF (reference sequence). The CDR3 loop reads CATSRDRGAGNTIYF. The CDR3 DNA reads TGTGCCACCAGCAGAGACAGGGGAGCGGGAAACACCATATATTTT.

This clone appeared once. The chain recombines TRBV14 with TRBJ1-3, with TRBD1 as a possible D gene (6 bases). CDR1 and CDR2 (germline): SGHDN, FVKESK. V lost 0 bases and J 4 bases, leaving 13 bases between the germline ends. The CDR3 consists of 16 residues. Here the CDR3 DNA reads TGTGCCAGCAGCCAAGAAAAGGGGGTGAAGGGAAACACCATATATTTT. Amino acids: CASSQEKGVKGNTIYF.

V gene TRBV5-1 combines with J gene TRBJ1-4; possibly TRBD1 for D (6 bases). In germline, CDR1 is SGHRS, CDR2 YFSETQ. The CDR3 length is 15 residues. Trimming removed 0 bases from V and 8 bases from J, with 14 bases in between. Here the CDR3 DNA reads TGCGCCAGCAGCTTGGGTCAGGGGATCGGGGAAAAACTGTTTTTT. This encodes CASSLGQGIGEKLFF.

The gene calls are TRBV11-2 and TRBJ2-7; unclear D gene. Germline CDR1 and CDR2: SGHAT and FQNNGV. The CDR3 spans 13 residues. V lost 6 bases and J lost 5, with 14 bases in between. Here the CDR3 DNA reads TGTGCCAGCAGTCTCGGAAGTGGGGACGAGCAGTACTTC. This codes for CASSLGSGDEQYF.

V gene TRBV9 combines with J gene TRBJ1-1, with D unresolved. CDR1 SGDLS and CDR2 YYNGEE come from the germline V gene. This CDR3 has 13 amino acids. Trimming removed 4 bases from V and 2 bases from J, with 9 bases in between. For the CDR3, the DNA is TGTGCCAGCAGCCAAAACTACAACACTGAAGCTTTCTTT. It encodes CASSQNYNTEAFF.

V and J are TRBV7-9 and TRBJ2-2; no definite D call. Germline V CDR1 and CDR2: SEHNR, FQNEAQ (reference sequence). Trimming cost V 7 bases and J 4 bases, with 10 bases left between them. The CDR3 is made up of 13 amino acids. CDR3 coding DNA: TGTGCCAGCACCGCCCCCAGCACCGGGGAGCTGTTTTTT. Translated: CASTAPSTGELFF.

This clone was detected a few times. The rearrangement uses TRBV6-6 and TRBJ2-2; the match to TRBD1 covers 7 bases. J was trimmed by 4 bases and V by 10 bases; bases with no gene match: 9. Germline CDR1 is MNHNY and CDR2 is SVGAGI (reference sequence). This CDR3 region has 14 residues. The DNA of the CDR3 is TGTGCCACCTCAGGACAGGCGGGCACCGGGGAGCTGTTTTTT. Protein sequence: CATSGQAGTGELFF.

This sequence joins TRBV18 and TRBJ2-1; D might be TRBD1 (5 bases). The CDR3 has 17 amino acids. Germline V lookup: CDR1 KGHSH, CDR2 LQKENI. Trimming removed 3 bases at V and 0 bases at J, with 15 bases between. This CDR3 is CASSPRVGASSYNEQFF. The CDR3 DNA sequence: TGTGCCAGCTCACCCCGCGTTGGGGCGAGCTCCTACAATGAGCAGTTCTTC.

The CDR3 here is CASSQEWTSGGSSYEQYF. The DNA for the CDR3 is TGCGCCAGCAGCCAAGAATGGACTAGCGGGGGGAGCTCCTACGAGCAGTACTTC. The chain employs TRBV4-1 and TRBJ2-7, with 14 bases aligning to TRBD2. CDR3 length: 18 amino acids. J lost 0 bases, V lost 0 bases, and 4 bases had no gene match. Looked up from germline, CDR1 is MGHRA and CDR2 is YSYEKL.

This chain links TRBV5-1 with TRBJ2-3, with D hard to call. Trimming cost V 4 bases and J 2 bases, with 5 bases left between them. The CDR3 runs to 12 residues. Germline assignment: CDR1 SGHRS and CDR2 YFSETQ. As DNA, the CDR3 is TGCGCCAGCAGCATGAACACAGATACGCAGTATTTT. It encodes CASSMNTDTQYF.

The V and J genes are TRBV6-5 and TRBJ1-2, with D possibly TRBD1 on 5 matching bases. Germline V CDR1 and CDR2: MNHEY, SVGAGI. This CDR3 has 12 amino acids. V lost 6 bases to trimming and J lost 7 bases, with 12 bases between them. The CDR3 protein is CASREGLGGYTF. CDR3 in DNA: TGTGCCAGCAGAGAGGGACTGGGTGGCTACACCTTC.

The J gene is TRBJ1-5, the V gene TRBV27; possibly TRBD1 for D (5 bases). Germline CDR1 MNHEY, CDR2 SMNVEV (reference sequence). Trimming shortened V by 5 bases and J by 4 bases, and 15 bases separated the two germline ends. CDR3 length: 15 residues. For the CDR3, the DNA is TGTGCCAGCAGTCTCCGTCGGGGACCAAATCAGCCCCAGCATTTT. Translation: CASSLRRGPNQPQHF.

This sequence joins TRBV6-5 and TRBJ2-2; a weak D match, TRBD1 (6 bases). The CDR3 has 14 residues. V lost 8 bases and J lost 5, with 15 bases in between. Germline CDR1 is MNHEY and CDR2 is SVGAGI. The CDR3 loop reads CASYKQGLTGELFF. The CDR3 bases are TGTGCCAGCTACAAACAGGGTTTAACCGGGGAGCTGTTTTTT.

The chain links TRBV3-1 (or the pseudogene TRBV3-2) to TRBJ2-1; a possible D gene is TRBD1 (5 bases). CDR3 length: 16 amino acids. Germline V gives CDR1 LGHDT, CDR2 YNNKEL (reference sequence). V was clipped by 4 bases and J by 3 bases, with 16 bases between them. CDR3 sequence reads: CASSPLGAGIYNEQFF. The CDR3 DNA follows: TGTGCCAGCAGCCCTTTAGGGGCAGGAATCTACAATGAGCAGTTCTTC.

The chain uses TRBV4-1 and TRBJ2-7; a possible D gene is TRBD2 (7 bases). V was cut by 0 bases and J by 5 bases, with 17 bases left in between. CDR3 length equals 16 residues. Germline V lookup: CDR1 MGHRA, CDR2 YSYEKL. The CDR3 sequence is CASSQDRGGIIDEQYF. For the CDR3, the DNA is TGCGCCAGCAGCCAAGATAGGGGGGGCATTATCGACGAGCAGTACTTC.

The chain links TRBV6-5 to TRBJ2-3; D is possibly TRBD1 or TRBD2 (6 bases each). Trimming stripped 6 bases from V and 13 bases from J, with 20 bases between. The V gene's germline CDR1 is MNHEY and CDR2 SVGAGI. The CDR3 sequence is 13 residues long. The CDR3 nucleotides read TGTGCCAGCAGCCCCACCTGGGGGGCCCGGAAGTATTTT. The encoded protein is CASSPTWGARKYF.

V usage is TRBV12-3 or TRBV12-4 and J usage is TRBJ1-5; no firm D call. Trimming pared 5 bases from V and 5 bases from J, leaving 10 bases between. The CDR3 is 13 residues long. CDR3 sequence reads: CASSPERDQPQHF. The CDR3 DNA is TGTGCCAGCAGTCCGGAGCGGGATCAGCCCCAGCATTTT.

The gene calls are TRBV27 and TRBJ2-3; no clear D gene. The germline gives CDR1 MNHEY, CDR2 SMNVEV (reference sequence). V lost 6 bases and J lost 0, with 10 bases in between. This CDR3 has 14 residues. The CDR3 loop is CASRQVFSTDTQYF. For the CDR3, the DNA is TGTGCCAGCAGGCAGGTTTTTAGCACAGATACGCAGTATTTT.

This chain links TRBV13 with TRBJ2-3; TRBD2 matches 8 bases. The germline V gene encodes CDR1 PRHDT and CDR2 FYEKMQ (reference sequence). The CDR3 length is 16 residues. Trimming took 4 bases from V and 0 from J; bases not matched to a gene: 6. CDR3 coding DNA: TGTGCCAGCAGCTCCGCCTTAGCGGGGAGCACAGATACGCAGTATTTT. This gives the protein CASSSALAGSTDTQYF.